A single sample is the source of the 21 T cell receptor beta chains below, sequenced in a study of blood T cell repertoires in COVID-19. Sequencing was performed with immunoSEQ multiplex PCR; in TCRdb, only in-frame clones are kept and a portion is missing. The sample comprises 90,000 to 120,000 clones, about 87% of which are singletons, and about 16% rests with the top ten. Sequencing used peripheral blood. The receptor source for this set is a man aged 50 to 59 with acute or convalescent COVID-19.

The chain employs TRBV10-1 and TRBJ2-1; D perhaps matches TRBD2 (6 bases). Germline-derived CDR1 and CDR2 are WNHNN and SYGVQD (reference sequence). The V end was cut by 4 bases, the J end by 9 bases, with 16 bases between. The CDR3 is 14 residues long. CDR3 residues: CASSGGPAGSEQFF. The CDR3 DNA reads TGCGCCAGCAGTGGAGGTCCCGCGGGGAGTGAGCAGTTCTTC.

The chain uses TRBV11-3 and TRBJ2-1; 7 bases align to TRBD1. This CDR3 has 16 residues. Germline V gene lookup returns CDR1 SGHNT and CDR2 YENEEA. The ends lost 8 bases at V and 4 bases at J; junction bases unmatched: 14. The CDR3 is CASGAWGTEQYNEQFF. CDR3 nucleotide sequence: TGTGCCAGCGGAGCTTGGGGGACAGAACAATACAATGAGCAGTTCTTC. The whole variable domain, filled in from reference TRBV11-3 and TRBJ2-1, reads EAGVVQSPRYKIIEKKQPVAFWCNPISGHNTLYWYLQNLGQGPELLIRYENEEAVDDSQLPKDRFSAERLKGVDSTLKIQPAELGDSAVYLCASGAWGTEQYNEQFFGPGTRLTVL.

In this sample, this clone turned up a few times. The chain joins TRBV11-2 to TRBJ2-1, with 9 positions matching TRBD2. J was trimmed by 4 bases and V by 5 bases; bases with no gene match: 12. Germline CDR1 and CDR2: SGHAT and FQNNGV. This CDR3 region has 17 residues. The CDR3 DNA follows: TGTGCCAGCAGCGATTTCGCGGGAGGGCCCGCGTACAATGAGCAGTTCTTC. It specifies CASSDFAGGPAYNEQFF.

This rearrangement joins TRBV9 to TRBJ2-7; possibly TRBD1 for D (6 bases). The CDR3 is made up of 14 amino acids. Trimming left V 0 bases short and J 2 bases short, with 9 bases between. Per germline, CDR1 SGDLS and CDR2 YYNGEE. DNA of the CDR3: TGTGCCAGCAGCGTAGGGGGGCCCACCTACGAGCAGTACTTC. It codes for CASSVGGPTYEQYF.

The gene calls are TRBV3-1 (or the pseudogene TRBV3-2) and TRBJ2-3, with a possible D match to TRBD2 (5 bases). The CDR3 sequence is 17 residues long. Trimming stripped 1 base from V and 2 bases from J, with 16 bases between. Germline lookup yields CDR1 LGHDT and CDR2 YNNKEL (reference sequence). The CDR3 DNA is TGTGCCAGCAGCCAAGTTCCCAGCGGACCCGCCACAGATACGCAGTATTTT. It encodes CASSQVPSGPATDTQYF.

The CDR3 region is CASSLVFGTGNTIYF. CDR3 nucleotides: TGTGCCAGCAGCCTCGTCTTCGGGACTGGAAACACCATATATTTT. This chain joins TRBV5-6 and TRBJ1-3, with D uncertain. Trimming pared 4 bases from V and 2 bases from J, leaving 13 bases between. From germline, CDR1 is SGHDT and CDR2 YYEEEE. This CDR3 spans 15 amino acids.

The chain is built from TRBV2 and TRBJ2-5, with TRBD2 matching over 7 bases. CDR1 and CDR2 (germline): SNHLY, FYNNEI. The CDR3 runs 15 residues. After removal of 3 bases from V and 3 bases from J, the junction contained 7 bases not matched to a gene. CDR3 sequence: CASSDGAGEKETQYF. CDR3 nucleotides: TGTGCCAGCAGTGATGGGGCGGGAGAAAAAGAGACCCAGTACTTC.

This clone was counted between two and nine times. The chain recombines TRBV18 with TRBJ2-2; D not certain. V lost 2 bases, J lost 1 base, and 5 bases lay in between. The CDR3 is made up of 14 amino acids. Looked up from germline, CDR1 is KGHSH and CDR2 is LQKENI. CDR3 region: CASSPVGNTGELFF. CDR3 DNA sequence: TGTGCCAGCTCACCAGTCGGGAACACCGGGGAGCTGTTTTTT.

The chain has TRBV6-6 and TRBJ2-1, with 7 bases identical to TRBD1. V was clipped by 8 bases and J by 10 bases; unmatched bases: 8. The CDR3 covers 12 residues. Germline V gene data show CDR1 as MNHNY and CDR2 as SVGAGI (reference sequence). The CDR3 sequence is CASYTTGREQFF. The CDR3 bases are TGTGCCAGCTACACGACAGGGCGCGAGCAGTTCTTC.

This chain's CDR3 is CASSPEQGGKLFF. CDR3 bases: TGTGCCAGCTCACCGGAGCAGGGGGGAAAACTGTTTTTT. The chain joins TRBV18 to TRBJ1-4; 7 bases fit TRBD1. Trimming took 3 bases from V and 10 from J; bases not matched to a gene: 5. CDR3 size: 13 residues. Germline V CDR1 and CDR2: KGHSH, LQKENI.

This sequence joins TRBV5-1 and TRBJ2-1; 8 nucleotides align to TRBD2. After removal of 4 bases from V and 4 bases from J, the junction contained 7 bases not matched to a gene. The CDR3 totals 15 residues. Germline CDR1 SGHRS, CDR2 YFSETQ. CDR3: CASSMGAGGYNEQFF. CDR3 nucleotide sequence: TGCGCCAGCAGCATGGGGGCGGGGGGATACAATGAGCAGTTCTTC.

The chain has TRBV5-1 and TRBJ1-1; possibly TRBD1 for D (5 bases). Germline V gene lookup returns CDR1 SGHRS and CDR2 YFSETQ. V was pared by 1 base and J by 1 base, with 11 bases between. This CDR3 is 15 amino acids long. The CDR3 nucleotides read TGCGCCAGCAGCTTGACAGGCGAATCGAACACTGAAGCTTTCTTT. It is translated as CASSLTGESNTEAFF.

The chain couples TRBV19 to TRBJ2-7, with D perhaps matching TRBD1 (5 bases). CDR1 LNHDA and CDR2 SQIVND come from the germline V gene (reference sequence). The CDR3 loop spans 14 amino acids. Trimming cost V 1 base and J 5 bases, with 12 bases left between them. CDR3 region: CASSIVAGPHEQYF. The CDR3 DNA is TGTGCCAGTAGTATAGTCGCAGGGCCTCACGAGCAGTACTTC.

The V gene is TRBV28, the J gene TRBJ1-1; D is unresolved. Germline V gene sequence: CDR1 MDHEN, CDR2 SYDVKM. V was cut by 6 bases and J by 0 bases, with 11 bases left in between. CDR3 size: 14 residues. In nucleotides, the CDR3 is TGTGCCAGCAGGGCGGGGTGGTTGAACACTGAAGCTTTCTTT. It yields the protein CASRAGWLNTEAFF. Complete variable domain (other parts from reference TRBV28 and TRBJ1-1): DVKVTQSSRYLVKRTGEKVFLECVQDMDHENMFWYRQDPGLGLRLIYFSYDVKMKEKGDIPEGYSVSREKKERFSLILESASTNQTSMYLCASRAGWLNTEAFFGQGTRLTVV.

The rearrangement uses TRBV7-9 and TRBJ1-1; 10 bases line up with TRBD1. CDR1 and CDR2 from the germline V gene are SEHNR and FQNEAQ (reference sequence). With 5 bases clipped from V and 2 bases from J, the junction kept 5 bases outside the gene matches. The CDR3 is made up of 15 amino acids. The CDR3 sequence is CASSLRQGANTEAFF. The CDR3 nucleotides read TGTGCCAGCAGCCTTAGACAGGGGGCTAACACTGAAGCTTTCTTT.

This clone was observed once. For the CDR3, the DNA is TGCGCCAGCAGCCCCCGGGACAGGGACATCTACGAGCAGTACTTC. It codes for CASSPRDRDIYEQYF. V usage is TRBV5-1 and J usage is TRBJ2-7, with 9 positions matching TRBD1. V lost 4 bases and J lost 3; bases outside the gene matches: 8. CDR1 and CDR2 from the germline V gene are SGHRS and YFSETQ. The CDR3 is 15 residues long.

The J gene is TRBJ1-5, the V gene TRBV5-6; D gene unclear. V was trimmed by 4 bases and J by 5 bases, leaving 13 bases between them. CDR1 and CDR2 (germline): SGHDT, YYEEEE. The CDR3 spans 14 residues. CDR3: CASSQGGYDQPQHF. CDR3 in DNA: TGTGCCAGCAGCCAAGGAGGGTACGATCAGCCCCAGCATTTT.

The J gene is TRBJ1-1, the V gene TRBV10-2, with a weak D call TRBD1 (6 bases). With 4 bases removed from V and 4 bases from J, the gap between germline ends came to 13 bases. The CDR3 loop spans 14 amino acids. CDR1 and CDR2 (germline): WSHSY, SAAADI. For the CDR3, the DNA is TGCGCCAGCAGTGCTACAGGGATGGGCACTGAAGCTTTCTTT. This translates into CASSATGMGTEAFF.

V usage is TRBV2 and J usage is TRBJ2-1; 7 bases fit TRBD2. Trimming cost V 3 bases and J 4 bases; bases outside gene matches: 3. CDR3 length: 14 residues. Per germline, CDR1 SNHLY and CDR2 FYNNEI. The chain's CDR3 is CASSDGTNYNEQFF. Written as DNA, the CDR3 is TGTGCCAGCAGTGACGGGACTAATTACAATGAGCAGTTCTTC. Drawing the rest from reference TRBV2 and TRBJ2-1, the complete variable domain is EPEVTQTPSHQVTQMGQEVILRCVPISNHLYFYWYRQILGQKVEFLVSFYNNEISEKSEIFDDQFSVERPDGSNFTLKIRSTKLEDSAMYFCASSDGTNYNEQFFGPGTRLTVL.

This rearrangement joins TRBV19 to TRBJ1-5; no definite D call. V lost 0 bases to trimming and J lost 6 bases, with 6 bases between them. In germline, CDR1 is LNHDA, CDR2 SQIVND (reference sequence). The CDR3 length is 13 residues. The CDR3 bases are TGTGCCAGTAGTATAGATCGGGTTCAGCCCCAGCATTTT. Its protein is CASSIDRVQPQHF.

The genes are TRBV7-9 and TRBJ2-5; 7 bases agree with TRBD1. The CDR3 has 15 amino acids. From germline, CDR1 is SEHNR and CDR2 FQNEAQ (reference sequence). V was clipped by 4 bases and J by 5 bases; unmatched bases: 10. The CDR3 DNA reads as TGTGCCAGCAGCTACGGACAAGGGGGCGGTGAGACCCAGTACTTC. Translation gives CASSYGQGGGETQYF.